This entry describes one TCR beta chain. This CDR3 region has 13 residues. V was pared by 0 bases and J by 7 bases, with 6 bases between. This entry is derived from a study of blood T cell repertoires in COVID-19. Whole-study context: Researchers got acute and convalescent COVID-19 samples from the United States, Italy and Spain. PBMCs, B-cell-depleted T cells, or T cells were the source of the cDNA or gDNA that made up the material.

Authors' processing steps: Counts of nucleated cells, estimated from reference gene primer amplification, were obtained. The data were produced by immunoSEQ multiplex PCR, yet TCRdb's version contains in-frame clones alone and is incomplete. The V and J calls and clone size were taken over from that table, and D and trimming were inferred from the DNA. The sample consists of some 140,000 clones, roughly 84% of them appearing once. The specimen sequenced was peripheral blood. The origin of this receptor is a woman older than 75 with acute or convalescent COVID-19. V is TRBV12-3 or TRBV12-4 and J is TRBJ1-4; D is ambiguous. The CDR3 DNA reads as TGTGCCAGCAGTTTAGCGACTGGTGAAAAACTGTTTTTT. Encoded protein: CASSLATGEKLFF.